This TCR beta chain was identified during a study of OX40 agonist ivuxolimab in advanced cancers. Looking at the study overall: The drug used for patients, ivuxolimab, was an agonistic anti-OX40 (CD134) antibody. Overall study findings and caveats: At 0.1 to 3.0 mg/kg and by week 6, clonal expansion occurred in CD4+ and CD8+ blood T cells.

On this clone: Its antigen remains unknown.

The protocol was immunoSEQ multiplex PCR, while the TCRdb copy is restricted to in-frame clones and leaves out a portion. The sample has under 70,000 clones; 86% are singletons. The CDR3 consists of 15 residues. Trimming took 4 bases from V and 4 from J; bases not matched to a gene: 9. The germline gives CDR1 SNHLY, CDR2 FYNNEI. This specimen consisted of CD4+ or CD8+ T cells sorted from blood, obtained in a trial of the OX40 agonist ivuxolimab. The sequence came from an adult with an advanced solid tumor such as melanoma, head and neck, liver or kidney cancer. This rearrangement joins TRBV2 to TRBJ2-5; 7 bases line up with TRBD2. The CDR3 sequence is CASSGVPGGLETQYF. DNA for the CDR3: TGTGCCAGCAGTGGGGTGCCGGGAGGTCTAGAGACCCAGTACTTC. Looking up the rest from reference TRBV2 and TRBJ2-5 gives the full variable domain: EPEVTQTPSHQVTQMGQEVILRCVPISNHLYFYWYRQILGQKVEFLVSFYNNEISEKSEIFDDQFSVERPDGSNFTLKIRSTKLEDSAMYFCASSGVPGGLETQYFGPGTRLLVL.